The 20 T cell receptor beta chains listed next were all sequenced from one sample in a study of cytomegalovirus exposure and HLA in healthy donors. Use of 60 Vbeta and 13 Jbeta primers characterized the PCR. Assay used: immunoSEQ multiplex PCR; TCRdb lists only in-frame clones, some missing. The data show fewer than 200,000 clones, with about 81% seen just once and 1.9% held by the top ten. Sequenced sample: PBMCs. The source is a woman younger than 35 in good health and CMV-seronegative.

The rearrangement uses TRBV2 and TRBJ1-5; no clear D. Germline CDR1 SNHLY, CDR2 FYNNEI. This CDR3 has 14 amino acids. Trimming took off 6 bases at V and 2 bases at J, with 11 bases between the two ends. The CDR3 nucleotides read TGTGCCAGCAGCGCAAACGGGGGCAATCAGCCCCAGCATTTT. It codes for CASSANGGNQPQHF.

This clone was observed a few times. The chain carries TRBV27 and TRBJ2-1; tentative D call: TRBD1 (5 bases). The V end was cut by 5 bases, the J end by 10 bases, with 15 bases between. CDR1 is MNHEY and CDR2 is SMNVEV in the germline V gene (reference sequence). The CDR3 has 13 residues. CDR3 amino acids: CASSLNPKGEQFF. The CDR3 DNA sequence: TGTGCCAGCAGTCTCAATCCTAAGGGGGAGCAGTTCTTC.

Written as DNA, the CDR3 is TGTGCCAGCAGTTACTCCCGGACATCAGGCTATGGCTACACCTTC. This translates into CASSYSRTSGYGYTF. The chain couples TRBV6-5 to TRBJ1-2; possibly TRBD1 for D (5 bases). The V gene's germline CDR1 is MNHEY and CDR2 SVGAGI. The CDR3 is 15 residues long. Trimming shortened V by 0 bases and J by 4 bases, and 12 bases separated the two germline ends.

This clone was found a few times. The chain couples TRBV2 to TRBJ2-2; maybe TRBD2 (6 bases). V dropped 5 bases and J dropped 5 bases, with 9 bases sitting between them. The CDR3 extends over 13 amino acids. CDR1 and CDR2 from the germline V gene are SNHLY and FYNNEI. CDR3 amino acids: CASSTSGTGELFF. The DNA of the CDR3 is TGTGCCAGCAGTACGAGCGGGACCGGGGAGCTGTTTTTT.

The chain joins TRBV19 to TRBJ1-5; weak D call: TRBD1 (6 bases). The CDR3 sequence is 16 residues long. Trimming stripped 4 bases from V and 4 bases from J, with 17 bases between. CDR1 and CDR2 (germline): LNHDA, SQIVND (reference sequence). The CDR3: CASSSRGALGNQPQHF. The DNA of the CDR3 is TGTGCCAGTAGTAGCAGGGGTGCCCTGGGGAATCAGCCCCAGCATTTT.

The chain has TRBV6-1 and TRBJ2-1, with 9 bases matching TRBD2. Germline lookup yields CDR1 MNHNS and CDR2 SASEGT. J gave up 8 bases and V 5 bases, and 10 bases lay outside the gene matches. The CDR3 runs to 15 residues. The CDR3 region is CASSFGSGRSDEQFF. CDR3 DNA: TGTGCCAGCAGTTTTGGTAGCGGGAGATCCGATGAGCAGTTCTTC.

In this sample, this clone turned up many times. The chain couples TRBV11-2 to TRBJ1-1; a weak D match, TRBD1 (6 bases). CDR3 length equals 13 residues. The ends were cut back, 6 bases at V and 4 bases at J, with 12 bases in the middle. The germline V gene has CDR1 SGHAT and CDR2 FQNNGV. CDR3 loop: CASSYTGFTEAFF. The CDR3 DNA is TGTGCCAGCAGTTATACAGGGTTCACTGAAGCTTTCTTT.

About this clone itself: The junction departs from germline at one end; a sequencing error may be responsible. The chain employs TRBV7-7 and TRBJ2-3; 10 positions match TRBD1. The CDR3 contains 15 residues. In germline, CDR1 is SSHAT, CDR2 FNYEAQ (reference sequence). CDR3 sequence reads: CASSLDGQGGDTQYF. CDR3 coding DNA: TGTGCTAGCAGCTTAGACGGACAGGGGGGAGATACGCAGTATTTT.

Remarks on this clone: The sample holds other DNA sequences that translate to the same CDR3. This sequence joins TRBV2 and TRBJ1-5, with 7 positions matching TRBD1. CDR3 length: 13 residues. V lost 4 bases to trimming and J lost 6 bases; unmatched junction nucleotides: 3. The germline V gene has CDR1 SNHLY and CDR2 FYNNEI. CDR3 sequence reads: CASSGQGGQPQHF. The DNA for the CDR3 is TGTGCCAGCAGTGGACAGGGAGGTCAGCCCCAGCATTTT.

This chain uses TRBV19 with TRBJ1-5; D is possibly TRBD1 (6 bases). Looked up from germline, CDR1 is LNHDA and CDR2 is SQIVND (reference sequence). The V end lost 5 bases, the J end lost 5 bases, and 10 bases lay between the germline ends. The CDR3 has 13 amino acids. The CDR3 DNA reads TGTGCCAGTAGTGCTAACAGGGATCAGCCCCAGCATTTT. Translation: CASSANRDQPQHF.

DNA for the CDR3: TGTGCCAGCAGCTTCCTACAGGGGTTCGGGGAGCTGTTTTTT. It is translated as CASSFLQGFGELFF. The genes are TRBV5-8 and TRBJ2-2, with 7 bases fitting TRBD1. This CDR3 comprises 14 residues. From germline, CDR1 is SGHTS and CDR2 YDEGEE. After removal of 2 bases from V and 7 bases from J, the junction contained 5 bases not matched to a gene.

The chain combines TRBV11-2 with TRBJ2-3; D gene ambiguous. Germline V gene sequence: CDR1 SGHAT, CDR2 FQNNGV. Trimming took off 5 bases at V and 2 bases at J, with 11 bases between the two ends. This CDR3 has 14 amino acids. CDR3 coding DNA: TGTGCCAGCAGCCCCCTTCTCTCCACAGATACGCAGTATTTT. Its protein is CASSPLLSTDTQYF. Full variable domain (outside the CDR3, taken from reference TRBV11-2 and TRBJ2-3): EAGVAQSPRYKIIEKRQSVAFWCNPISGHATLYWYQQILGQGPKLLIQFQNNGVVDDSQLPKDRFSAERLKGVDSTLKIQPAKLEDSAVYLCASSPLLSTDTQYFGPGTRLTVL.

This clone was recorded a few times. This chain joins TRBV18 and TRBJ1-2; D not certain. V was shortened by 3 bases and J by 0 bases, with 5 bases between the two germline ends. The CDR3 is 13 amino acids. Per germline, CDR1 KGHSH and CDR2 LQKENI. The CDR3 nucleotides are TGTGCCAGCTCACCCCCCACTAACTATGGCTACACCTTC. Its translation: CASSPPTNYGYTF.

V and J are TRBV9 and TRBJ2-1; 13 positions match TRBD2. This CDR3 comprises 17 residues. The V gene's germline CDR1 is SGDLS and CDR2 YYNGEE. Trimming at V came to 4 bases and at J to 10 bases, leaving 14 bases not matched to a gene. The CDR3 bases are TGTGCCAGCAGCCCCAGCGGGGGGACTAGCGGGGTAGACGAGCAGTTCTTC. The encoded protein is CASSPSGGTSGVDEQFF.

V is TRBV9 and J is TRBJ2-5; D is unresolved. The J call is in doubt because the DNA end fits TRBJ2-7 better. CDR3 length: 14 residues. Germline V gives CDR1 SGDLS, CDR2 YYNGEE. The CDR3 region is CASSVVSTSYEQYF. The CDR3 region has the DNA TGTGCCAGCAGCGTAGTATCCACCTCCTACGAGCAGTACTTC.

The chain has TRBV29-1 and TRBJ1-2; TRBD1 agrees at 9 bases. V lost 7 bases and J lost 7; bases outside the gene matches: 7. Germline values: CDR1 SQVTM, CDR2 ANQGSEA. The length of the CDR3 is 12 residues. The CDR3: CSAYRGQSGYTF. The CDR3 DNA sequence: TGCAGCGCCTACAGGGGGCAATCTGGCTACACCTTC.

The CDR3 nucleotides are TGCAGCGTTGCGCACCCCGGGGCAGGGGTGTACGAGCAGTACTTC. Protein sequence: CSVAHPGAGVYEQYF. The chain couples TRBV29-1 to TRBJ2-7; D possibly corresponds to TRBD1 (6 bases). V was cut by 4 bases and J by 4 bases, with 20 bases left in between. The CDR3 contains 15 residues. Germline V lookup: CDR1 SQVTM, CDR2 ANQGSEA.

The V call is TRBV5-1, the J call TRBJ2-5, with 7 bases aligning to TRBD1. Germline V gene sequence: CDR1 SGHRS, CDR2 YFSETQ. V was clipped by 3 bases and J by 6 bases; unmatched bases: 8. The length of the CDR3 is 14 residues. CDR3 nucleotide sequence: TGCGCCAGCAGCTGGACAGGTCCAGGGAAGACCCAGTACTTC. This gives the protein CASSWTGPGKTQYF.

The chain links TRBV5-5 to TRBJ1-5, with D possibly being TRBD1 (6 bases). Germline CDR1 and CDR2: SGHKS and YYEKEE (reference sequence). The CDR3 covers 15 residues. V was clipped by 4 bases and J by 0 bases, with 11 bases between them. The CDR3, as DNA: TGTGCCAGCAGCCCGGGACAACATAGCAATCAGCCCCAGCATTTT. Translating it yields CASSPGQHSNQPQHF.

This chain uses TRBV6-6 with TRBJ1-1; D is unclear. Trimming cost V 0 bases and J 3 bases, with 8 bases left between them. Germline V gene data show CDR1 as MNHNY and CDR2 as SVGAGI (reference sequence). The CDR3 sequence is 14 residues long. The CDR3, as DNA: TGTGCCAGCAGTTACTCGTACACGTACACTGAAGCTTTCTTT. Its translation is CASSYSYTYTEAFF.